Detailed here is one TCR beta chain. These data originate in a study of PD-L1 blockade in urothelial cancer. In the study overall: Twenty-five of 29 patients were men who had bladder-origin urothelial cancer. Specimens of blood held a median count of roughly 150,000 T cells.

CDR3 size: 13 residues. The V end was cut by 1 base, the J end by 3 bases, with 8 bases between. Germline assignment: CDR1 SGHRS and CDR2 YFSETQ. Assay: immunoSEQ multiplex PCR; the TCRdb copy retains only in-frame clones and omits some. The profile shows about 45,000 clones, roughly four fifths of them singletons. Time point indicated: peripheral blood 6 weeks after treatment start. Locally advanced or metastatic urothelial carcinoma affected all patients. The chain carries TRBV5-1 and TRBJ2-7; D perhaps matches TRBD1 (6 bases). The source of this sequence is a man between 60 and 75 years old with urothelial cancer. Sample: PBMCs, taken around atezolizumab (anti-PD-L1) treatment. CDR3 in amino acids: CASSLRTDYEQYF. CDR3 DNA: TGCGCCAGCAGCTTGAGGACAGACTACGAGCAGTACTTC.